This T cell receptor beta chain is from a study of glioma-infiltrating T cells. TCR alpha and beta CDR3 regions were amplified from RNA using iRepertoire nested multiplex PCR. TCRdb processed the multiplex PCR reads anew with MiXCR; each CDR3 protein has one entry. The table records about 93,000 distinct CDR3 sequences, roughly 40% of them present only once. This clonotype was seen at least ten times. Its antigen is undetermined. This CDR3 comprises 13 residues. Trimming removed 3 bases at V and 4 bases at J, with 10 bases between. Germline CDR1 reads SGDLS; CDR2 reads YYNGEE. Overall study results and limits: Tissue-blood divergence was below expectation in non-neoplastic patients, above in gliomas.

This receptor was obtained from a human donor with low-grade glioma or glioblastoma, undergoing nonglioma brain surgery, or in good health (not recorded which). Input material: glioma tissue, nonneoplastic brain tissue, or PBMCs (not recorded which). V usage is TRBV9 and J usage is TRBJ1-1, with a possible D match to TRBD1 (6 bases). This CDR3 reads CASSETGGTEAFF. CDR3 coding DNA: TGTGCCAGCAGCGAGACAGGAGGCACTGAAGCTTTCTTT.